The sequence of this TCR beta chain was determined in a study of shared clonotypes between healthy human individuals. The assay was immunoSEQ multiplex PCR, and TCRdb's table has in-frame clones only and misses some. The profile shows around 2.5 million clones, roughly 93% of them singletons. Germline V gene sequence: CDR1 SGHNT, CDR2 YYREEE (reference sequence). The CDR3 extends over 14 amino acids. V shed 4 bases and J shed 2 bases, with 12 bases lying between them. This receptor was identified in a man aged 18 to 29 in good health. Some clones in this sample may be carry-over from other donors' samples. Sequenced sample: naive CD4+ T cells from PBMCs. Sample subset: CD45RA+ positively selected. The V and J genes are TRBV5-4 and TRBJ2-5, with D possibly being TRBD1 or TRBD2 (5 bases each). This CDR3 is CASSKGTAQETQYF. The CDR3, as DNA: TGTGCCAGCAGCAAAGGGACGGCTCAAGAGACCCAGTACTTC.